One sample yielded the 13 T cell receptor beta chains listed below, sequenced in a study of a mutant IDH1 vaccine in newly diagnosed glioma. Time point here: week 35, safety follow-up. Doses consisted of 300 ug of mutant IDH1 20-mer peptide each, paired with topical imiquimod. Antigens for these TCRs are unknown. Sequencing was performed with immunoSEQ multiplex PCR; in TCRdb, only in-frame clones are kept and a portion is missing. The data hold tens of thousands of clones, with approximately 80% observed a single time. The sequences come from PBMCs, collected from a glioma patient whose treatment included an IDH1 peptide vaccine. These receptors were collected from a woman in her 40s with glioma. Some clones in this sample may be carry-over from other donors' samples.

The table lists this clone with a few counts. The chain carries TRBV19 and TRBJ2-5; D may be TRBD2 (6 bases). Germline CDR1 LNHDA, CDR2 SQIVND (reference sequence). The V gene lost 3 bases and the J gene lost 3 bases, with 11 bases spanning the gap. This CDR3 has 14 residues. The CDR3 protein is CASSMTSPKETQYF. The CDR3 DNA reads as TGTGCCAGTAGTATGACTAGTCCAAAAGAGACCCAGTACTTC.

This rearrangement joins TRBV5-1 to TRBJ2-7; D unclear. Germline assignment: CDR1 SGHRS and CDR2 YFSETQ. The CDR3 length is 12 residues. Trimming removed 1 base at V and 2 bases at J, with 4 bases between. The CDR3 DNA reads as TGCGCCAGCAGCTTGTTTCCCTACGAGCAGTACTTC. Amino acid sequence: CASSLFPYEQYF.

This chain links TRBV15 with TRBJ2-7; 9 bases match TRBD1. V trimming: 2 bases; J trimming: 3 bases; junction bases outside the gene matches: 5. The CDR3 totals 15 residues. The germline gives CDR1 LNHNV, CDR2 YYDKDF (reference sequence). CDR3 residues: CATSRSPGQGYEQYF. For the CDR3, the DNA is TGTGCCACCAGCAGATCACCGGGACAGGGCTACGAGCAGTACTTC.

The table lists this clone with a count of one. This chain joins TRBV25-1 and TRBJ1-6; D not certain. Trimming removed 4 bases from V and 0 bases from J, with 10 bases in between. The CDR3 extends over 16 amino acids. Per germline, CDR1 MGHDK and CDR2 SYGVNS. This chain's CDR3 is CASSGEGSSYNSPLHF. In nucleotides, the CDR3 is TGTGCCAGCAGTGGAGAAGGGAGCTCCTATAATTCACCCCTCCACTTT.

V usage is TRBV6-1 and J usage is TRBJ2-7; no clear D. Germline CDR1 is MNHNS and CDR2 is SASEGT. The CDR3 extends over 14 amino acids. Trimming stripped 3 bases from V and 7 bases from J, with 16 bases between. Here the CDR3 DNA reads TGTGCCAGCAGTGATAAGGGCGAGACTTCGGAGCAGTACTTC. As protein: CASSDKGETSEQYF.

This clone was observed a single time. V gene TRBV27 combines with J gene TRBJ2-3; D is ambiguous. This CDR3 spans 12 amino acids. CDR1 and CDR2 (germline): MNHEY, SMNVEV (reference sequence). Trimming took 6 bases from V and 6 from J, leaving 10 bases between them. CDR3: CASSTMADTQYF. The CDR3 DNA reads as TGTGCCAGCAGCACTATGGCGGATACGCAGTATTTT.

This chain connects TRBV14 to TRBJ2-7; no clear D. V was clipped by 4 bases and J by 4 bases, with 8 bases between them. Germline V CDR1 and CDR2: SGHDN, FVKESK. The CDR3 runs 12 residues. The CDR3: CASSLNKYEQYF. For the CDR3, the DNA is TGTGCCAGCAGCCTCAACAAGTACGAGCAGTACTTC.

The V gene is TRBV27, the J gene TRBJ2-7; D is possibly TRBD2 (5 bases). Germline values: CDR1 MNHEY, CDR2 SMNVEV (reference sequence). Trimming took 5 bases from V and 1 from J, leaving 18 bases between them. The CDR3 is 16 residues long. CDR3 loop: CASSPQTLTSSYEQYF. DNA for the CDR3: TGTGCCAGCAGTCCCCAAACCCTCACTAGTTCCTACGAGCAGTACTTC.

The chain links TRBV7-9 to TRBJ1-3; D gene ambiguous. The CDR3 loop spans 15 amino acids. Germline CDR1 SEHNR, CDR2 FQNEAQ (reference sequence). Trimming cost V 8 bases and J 7 bases, with 21 bases left between them. The CDR3 here is CASADPGRPGNTIYF. The CDR3 nucleotides are TGTGCCAGCGCGGATCCAGGCCGCCCCGGGAACACCATATATTTT.

The rearrangement uses TRBV5-1 and TRBJ2-6; the D gene is possibly TRBD2 (6 bases). V was trimmed by 8 bases and J by 0 bases, leaving 18 bases between them. The CDR3 loop spans 17 amino acids. Germline V gene lookup returns CDR1 SGHRS and CDR2 YFSETQ. The chain's CDR3 is CASTSLALSSGANVLTF. The CDR3 coding sequence is TGCGCCAGTACCTCGCTAGCGTTAAGCTCTGGGGCCAACGTCCTGACTTTC.

The chain uses TRBV5-1 and TRBJ2-5; 10 nucleotides match TRBD2. The tail of the sequence fits TRBJ2-7 better, so the J call may be wrong. The germline V gene encodes CDR1 SGHRS and CDR2 YFSETQ. The CDR3 is 16 amino acids. The CDR3 DNA is TGCGCCAGCAGCTTGGCCAGCGGGAGGGTTGGGTACGAGCAGTACTTC. Translating it yields CASSLASGRVGYEQYF.

The chain employs TRBV28 and TRBJ1-1, with D possibly matching TRBD1 (5 bases). The CDR3 consists of 14 residues. The germline V and J ends were trimmed by 2 bases and 7 bases, with 14 bases remaining between them. Germline lookup yields CDR1 MDHEN and CDR2 SYDVKM. The CDR3 DNA follows: TGTGCCAGCAGTTTACCAGACCGGGACGGTGAAGCTTTCTTT. This translates into CASSLPDRDGEAFF.

Here the CDR3 DNA reads TGTGCCAGCAGCGTGGGCGGGGGGCTCGGCAATGAGCAGTTCTTC. Protein product: CASSVGGGLGNEQFF. This rearrangement joins TRBV9 to TRBJ2-1, with 8 bases lining up with TRBD2. CDR1 is SGDLS and CDR2 is YYNGEE in the germline V gene. V was pared by 2 bases and J by 6 bases, with 7 bases of the junction left unmatched. The CDR3 is 15 amino acids.